The 14 T cell receptor beta chains below all came from one sample that was sequenced in a study of identical twins. TCRdb passed the 5' RACE reads through MiXCR, listing each CDR3 protein once. The sample has some 1,600,000 distinct CDR3 sequences; around 29% are singletons. Sequences were obtained from cord blood. The origin of the receptors is a newborn girl in good health.

The chain combines TRBV19 with TRBJ1-1, with D perhaps matching TRBD1 (5 bases). The V gene lost 7 bases and the J gene lost 2 bases, with 11 bases spanning the gap. Germline V lookup: CDR1 LNHDA, CDR2 SQIVND (reference sequence). This CDR3 is 13 amino acids long. The CDR3 spells CASKARDNTEAFF. The CDR3 nucleotides are TGTGCCAGTAAGGCTCGGGACAACACTGAAGCTTTCTTT.

The table lists this clonotype with many counts. The chain joins TRBV24-1 to TRBJ2-1; 7 bases match TRBD1. V gave up 4 bases and J gave up 7 bases; unmatched junction bases: 0. Germline CDR1 reads KGHDR; CDR2 reads SFDVKD. This CDR3 has 12 residues. CDR3 protein: CATSDRGNEQFF. The CDR3, as DNA: TGTGCCACCAGTGACAGGGGGAATGAGCAGTTCTTC.

The chain couples TRBV9 to TRBJ2-7; 10 bases align to TRBD1. V was clipped by 1 base and J by 7 bases; unmatched bases: 8. The CDR3 has 15 amino acids. CDR1 and CDR2 from the germline V gene are SGDLS and YYNGEE. CDR3 DNA sequence: TGTGCCAGCAGCGTACCCCGACAGGGGGCTAAAGAGCAGTACTTC. Protein: CASSVPRQGAKEQYF.

This clonotype showed up many times. The chain carries TRBV4-2 and TRBJ2-1; TRBD2 aligns across 12 bases. Per the germline V gene, CDR1 is LGHNA and CDR2 is YNFKEQ. This CDR3 has 17 amino acids. Trimming cost V 0 bases and J 13 bases; bases outside gene matches: 13. CDR3 DNA: TGTGCCAGCAGCCAAGATTATACCCTAGCGGGGGGGGGAAATCAGTTCTTC. Its translation is CASSQDYTLAGGGNQFF.

The chain links TRBV30 to TRBJ2-3, with a possible D match to TRBD2 (7 bases). Trimming left V 4 bases short and J 1 base short, with 15 bases between. CDR1 GTSNPN and CDR2 SVGIG come from the germline V gene (reference sequence). The CDR3 consists of 15 residues. The CDR3, as DNA: TGTGCCTGGACTAGGGGGGGGGCTCGCACAGATACGCAGTATTTT. Residues: CAWTRGGARTDTQYF.

This clonotype was counted once. Written as DNA, the CDR3 is TGTGCCAGCAGCTCCCAGGGGAAATACGAGCAGTACTTC. It encodes CASSSQGKYEQYF. This chain links TRBV7-2 with TRBJ2-7, with a possible D match to TRBD1 (6 bases). Trimming took 4 bases from V and 4 from J, leaving 11 bases between them. CDR3 size: 13 residues. Germline V gene data show CDR1 as SGHTA and CDR2 as FQGNSA.

V usage is TRBV3-1 and J usage is TRBJ2-1; the match to TRBD2 covers 12 bases. The CDR3 is 21 residues long. The junction had 22 bases not matched to a gene; V was cut back by 5 bases and J by 5 bases. Germline V gene data show CDR1 as LGHDT and CDR2 as YNNKEL (reference sequence). For the CDR3, the DNA is TGTGCCAGCAGCTCGCCTCGTCATCTAGCGGGAGGGCAAGGCCTTAACAATGAGCAGTTCTTC. Residues: CASSSPRHLAGGQGLNNEQFF.

This CDR3 is CASRTDRGGDEQFF. Here the CDR3 DNA reads TGTGCCAGCAGGACCGACAGGGGCGGCGACGAGCAGTTCTTC. The V and J genes are TRBV6-6 and TRBJ2-1; 8 positions agree with TRBD1. V trimming: 6 bases; J trimming: 10 bases; junction bases outside the gene matches: 11. This CDR3 is built from 14 residues. Germline CDR1 MNHNY, CDR2 SVGAGI (reference sequence).

This clonotype occurred a few times. The chain is built from TRBV9 and TRBJ2-3; no firm D call. Between the trimmed V and J ends, which lost 0 bases and 0 bases, there was a span of 11 bases. This CDR3 spans 16 amino acids. In germline, CDR1 is SGDLS, CDR2 YYNGEE. CDR3 residues: CASSVAGTSSTDTQYF. The CDR3 bases are TGTGCCAGCAGCGTAGCTGGAACATCTAGCACAGATACGCAGTATTTT. Together with reference TRBV9 and TRBJ2-3, the CDR3 gives the full variable domain: DSGVTQTPKHLITATGQRVTLRCSPRSGDLSVYWYQQSLDQGLQFLIQYYNGEERAKGNILERFSAQQFPDLHSELNLSSLELGDSALYFCASSVAGTSSTDTQYFGPGTRLTVL.

This clonotype has a handful of counts. The rearrangement links TRBV6-6 to TRBJ2-3; a possible D gene is TRBD2 (8 bases). Trimming left V 7 bases short and J 6 bases short, with 26 bases between. Germline CDR1 reads MNHNY; CDR2 reads SVGAGI (reference sequence). The CDR3 is 17 amino acids. The CDR3 protein is CASKHMAGTRQGDTQYF. For the CDR3, the DNA is TGTGCCAGCAAACATATGGCCGGGACTAGACAGGGCGATACGCAGTATTTT.

As concerns this clonotype: This may arise from a read error, as a much more abundant clone is one base away. V gene TRBV4-1 combines with J gene TRBJ2-4, with 9 bases fitting TRBD1. Trimming cost V 4 bases and J 3 bases; bases outside gene matches: 1. Germline-derived CDR1 and CDR2 are MGHRA and YSYEKL. The CDR3 totals 14 residues. The CDR3: CASSRTGVKNIQYF. The CDR3 bases are TGCGCCAGCAGCCGGACAGGGGTCAAAAACATTCAGTACTTC.

V gene TRBV5-1 combines with J gene TRBJ2-5, with 9 bases identical to TRBD2. V lost 2 bases to trimming and J lost 2 bases; unmatched junction nucleotides: 4. In germline, CDR1 is SGHRS, CDR2 YFSETQ. The CDR3 consists of 15 residues. The CDR3 nucleotides read TGCGCCAGCAGCTTTGGCAGCGGGGGGCAAGAGACCCAGTACTTC. The encoded protein is CASSFGSGGQETQYF.

Of note for this clonotype: Sequence at one end of the junction differs from germline and may be a read error. The chain uses TRBV11-2 and TRBJ1-5; D gene uncertain. The CDR3 runs to 15 residues. Germline-derived CDR1 and CDR2 are SGHAT and FQNNGV. DNA of the CDR3: TGTGCTAGCAGCTTAGCATCTGATAGCAATCAGCCCCAGCATTTT. Translation: CASSLASDSNQPQHF.

CDR3 residues: CASSSLRRGLSSYNEQFF. CDR3 nucleotides: TGTGCCAGCAGCTCTCTTAGAAGGGGCCTGAGCTCCTACAATGAGCAGTTCTTC. The chain has TRBV11-2 and TRBJ2-1, with a weak D call TRBD1 (5 bases). The V gene's germline CDR1 is SGHAT and CDR2 FQNNGV. CDR3 length: 18 residues. V dropped 4 bases and J dropped 0 bases, with 19 bases sitting between them.